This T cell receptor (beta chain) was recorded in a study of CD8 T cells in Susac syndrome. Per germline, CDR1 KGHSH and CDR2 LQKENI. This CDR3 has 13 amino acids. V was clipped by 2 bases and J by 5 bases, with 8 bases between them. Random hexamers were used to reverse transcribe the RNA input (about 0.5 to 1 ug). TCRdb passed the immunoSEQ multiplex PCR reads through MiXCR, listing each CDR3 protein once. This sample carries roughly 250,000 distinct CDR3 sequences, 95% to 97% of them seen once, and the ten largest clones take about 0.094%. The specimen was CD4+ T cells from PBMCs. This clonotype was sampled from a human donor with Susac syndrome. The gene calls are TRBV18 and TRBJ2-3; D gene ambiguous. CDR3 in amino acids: CASSPDVVDTQYF. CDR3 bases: TGTGCCAGCTCACCAGATGTAGTAGATACGCAGTATTTT.